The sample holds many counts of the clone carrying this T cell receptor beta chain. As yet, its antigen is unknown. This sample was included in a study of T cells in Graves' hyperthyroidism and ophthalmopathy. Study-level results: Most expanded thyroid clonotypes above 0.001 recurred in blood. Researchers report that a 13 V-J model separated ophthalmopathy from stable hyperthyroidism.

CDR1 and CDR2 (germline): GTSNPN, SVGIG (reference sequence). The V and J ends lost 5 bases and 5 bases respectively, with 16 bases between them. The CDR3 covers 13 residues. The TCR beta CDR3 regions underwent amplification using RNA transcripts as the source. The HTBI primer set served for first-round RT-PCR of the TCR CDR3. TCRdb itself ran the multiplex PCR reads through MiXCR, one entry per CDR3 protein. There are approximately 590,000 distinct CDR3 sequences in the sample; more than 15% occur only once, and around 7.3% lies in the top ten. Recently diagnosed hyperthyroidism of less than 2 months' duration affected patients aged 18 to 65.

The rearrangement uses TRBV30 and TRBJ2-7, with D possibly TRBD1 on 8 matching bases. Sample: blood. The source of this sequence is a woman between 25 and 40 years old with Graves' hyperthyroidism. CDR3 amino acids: CAWRGDRRDEQYF. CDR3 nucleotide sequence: TGTGCCTGGCGGGGGGACAGGCGGGACGAGCAGTACTTC.